The 18 T cell receptor beta chains given below trace back to one sample, sequenced in a study of blood T cell repertoires in COVID-19. This table comes from immunoSEQ multiplex PCR, and its TCRdb copy is limited to in-frame clones, with some not included. The table lists some 200,000 clones, 80% to 90% of them singletons. Sequenced material: peripheral blood. The receptors were sampled from a woman in her seventies with acute or convalescent COVID-19.

This chain joins TRBV10-3 and TRBJ2-2; no definite D call. V lost 7 bases and J lost 8, with 14 bases in between. This CDR3 region has 13 residues. From germline, CDR1 is ENHRY and CDR2 SYGVKD. The CDR3 is CAITTVTKGELFF. The CDR3 coding sequence is TGTGCCATCACCACGGTCACCAAAGGGGAGCTGTTTTTT.

This clone has a handful of counts. The chain employs TRBV7-2 and TRBJ1-4; 11 bases map to TRBD1. CDR3 length equals 17 residues. The V gene's germline CDR1 is SGHTA and CDR2 FQGNSA. The trim removed 5 bases at V and 3 bases at J, leaving 8 bases unmatched. For the CDR3, the DNA is TGTGCCAGCAGCCCCGGACAGGGGGCTATGGCTAATGAAAAACTGTTTTTT. As protein: CASSPGQGAMANEKLFF.

This chain uses TRBV6-4 with TRBJ2-2; 7 positions match TRBD2. CDR3 size: 15 residues. The germline CDR1 and CDR2 sequences are MRHNA and SNTAGT. The ends lost 6 bases at V and 4 bases at J; junction bases unmatched: 8. The CDR3 reads CASSPLSGPTGELFF. In DNA, the CDR3 is TGTGCCAGCAGCCCCCTTAGCGGGCCCACCGGGGAGCTGTTTTTT.

V is TRBV27 and J is TRBJ1-2; D is possibly TRBD1 (5 bases). The CDR3 has 15 amino acids. V was shortened by 3 bases and J by 0 bases, with 11 bases between the two germline ends. Looked up from germline, CDR1 is MNHEY and CDR2 is SMNVEV (reference sequence). CDR3 nucleotide sequence: TGTGCCAGCAGTTTCGGGGGGAGAGCTAACTATGGCTACACCTTC. It is translated as CASSFGGRANYGYTF.

This chain joins TRBV11-2 and TRBJ1-1; 10 nucleotides align to TRBD1. CDR1 and CDR2 from the germline V gene are SGHAT and FQNNGV. The ends lost 3 bases at V and 5 bases at J; junction bases unmatched: 3. CDR3 size: 14 residues. The CDR3 sequence is CASSFWTGGTEAFF. The CDR3 DNA sequence: TGTGCCAGCAGCTTTTGGACAGGGGGTACTGAAGCTTTCTTT.

There are a few counts of this clone. V usage is TRBV7-2 and J usage is TRBJ2-7, with 9 bases aligning to TRBD1. The CDR3 contains 17 residues. The V segment lost 4 bases and the J segment 4 bases; nucleotides outside the gene matches: 14. Germline loops: CDR1 SGHTA, CDR2 FQGNSA. CDR3 sequence (DNA): TGTGCCAGCAGCTCAAGAGGGGGACAGGGAAACTTATACGAGCAGTACTTC. Its protein product is CASSSRGGQGNLYEQYF.

V usage is TRBV5-1 and J usage is TRBJ2-3, with TRBD1 matching over 7 bases. The CDR3 runs to 14 residues. After removal of 1 base from V and 3 bases from J, the junction contained 2 bases not matched to a gene. Germline assignment: CDR1 SGHRS and CDR2 YFSETQ. CDR3 loop: CASSLLTGTDTQYF. In DNA form, the CDR3 reads TGCGCCAGCAGCTTGTTGACAGGGACAGATACGCAGTATTTT.

This clone has a handful of counts. This sequence joins TRBV12-5 and TRBJ2-7, with D tentatively TRBD1 (6 bases). V gave up 0 bases and J gave up 3 bases, with 15 bases separating them. Germline CDR1 is LGHNT and CDR2 is FRNRAP. CDR3 length: 16 amino acids. CDR3 nucleotide sequence: TGTGCTAGTGGTTTGGTCACGACAGGAAGGAACTACGAGCAGTACTTC. Translation: CASGLVTTGRNYEQYF.

The J gene is TRBJ1-3, the V gene TRBV10-2; no firm D call. The CDR3 loop spans 18 amino acids. Per the germline V gene, CDR1 is WSHSY and CDR2 is SAAADI. The V end was cut by 3 bases, the J end by 4 bases, with 22 bases between. The CDR3 sequence: CASSDRARTARAGNTIYF. The CDR3 coding sequence is TGCGCCAGCAGTGATAGGGCGCGGACTGCGCGGGCCGGAAACACCATATATTTT.

This chain joins TRBV7-2 and TRBJ2-1; 12 bases align to TRBD2. V shed 6 bases and J 8 bases; nucleotides not matched to a gene: 8. The CDR3 has 15 residues. CDR1 is SGHTA, CDR2 FQGNSA, per germline. CDR3 in amino acids: CASSASGRAWDEQFF. Written as DNA, the CDR3 is TGTGCCAGCAGTGCTAGCGGGAGGGCCTGGGATGAGCAGTTCTTC.

J is TRBJ2-7 and V is TRBV7-2; a possible D gene is TRBD2 (6 bases). Trimming took off 6 bases at V and 6 bases at J, with 18 bases between the two ends. Per the germline V gene, CDR1 is SGHTA and CDR2 is FQGNSA. The CDR3 runs 14 residues. CDR3 in amino acids: CASRSPGFGGEQYF. The DNA for the CDR3 is TGTGCCAGCAGATCCCCCGGGTTCGGGGGCGAGCAGTACTTC. The full variable domain, with the rest looked up from reference TRBV7-2 and TRBJ2-7, is GAGVSQSPSNKVTEKGKDVELRCDPISGHTALYWYRQSLGQGLEFLIYFQGNSAPDKSGLPSDRFSAERTGGSVSTLTIQRTQQEDSAVYLCASRSPGFGGEQYFGPGTRLTVT.

This chain links TRBV7-8 with TRBJ2-4, with D possibly being TRBD2 (5 bases). Germline V gives CDR1 SGHVS, CDR2 FQNEAQ. Trimming shortened V by 4 bases and J by 1 base, and 11 bases separated the two germline ends. The CDR3 has 15 amino acids. The CDR3 DNA is TGTGCCAGCAGCTCGGGCGGGTGGGCCAAAAACATTCAGTACTTC. Translation: CASSSGGWAKNIQYF.

This chain joins TRBV28 and TRBJ2-7; 13 nucleotides align to TRBD2. The V gene end was trimmed by 8 bases and the J gene end by 10 bases; junction bases not matched to a gene: 5. The CDR3 is made up of 12 amino acids. Germline CDR1 reads MDHEN; CDR2 reads SYDVKM. DNA of the CDR3: TGTGCCAGCCTTGGACTAGCGGGAGCCCAGTACTTC. Protein: CASLGLAGAQYF.

V gene TRBV11-2 combines with J gene TRBJ1-1; 9 bases are a match to TRBD1. This CDR3 comprises 14 residues. Germline trimming cut 5 bases from V and 4 bases from J; bases unmatched to any gene: 5. CDR1 SGHAT and CDR2 FQNNGV come from the germline V gene. The CDR3 DNA reads TGTGCCAGCAGCAGGGACAGGGTGGGCACTGAAGCTTTCTTT. Amino acids: CASSRDRVGTEAFF.

The sample holds many counts of this clone. This chain uses TRBV5-1 with TRBJ1-1; 8 nucleotides align to TRBD1. CDR3 length equals 15 residues. Germline V gene sequence: CDR1 SGHRS, CDR2 YFSETQ. Unmatched junction bases numbered 5, after V lost 3 bases and J lost 1 base. The CDR3 nucleotides are TGCGCCAGCAGCTGGGACAGGTTCGGGAACACTGAAGCTTTCTTT. It yields the protein CASSWDRFGNTEAFF.

This clone was observed a single time. This chain links TRBV5-1 with TRBJ2-7; TRBD1 aligns across 10 bases. V gave up 0 bases and J gave up 4 bases; unmatched junction bases: 4. Germline values: CDR1 SGHRS, CDR2 YFSETQ. This CDR3 has 15 residues. CDR3: CASSLVTGGVYEQYF. DNA for the CDR3: TGCGCCAGCAGCTTGGTGACAGGGGGCGTGTACGAGCAGTACTTC.

The J gene is TRBJ2-7, the V gene TRBV3-1 (or the pseudogene TRBV3-2), with 8 bases lining up with TRBD1. The CDR3 totals 14 residues. CDR1 is LGHDT and CDR2 is YNNKEL in the germline V gene (reference sequence). V trimming: 1 base; J trimming: 7 bases; junction bases outside the gene matches: 6. CDR3 region: CASSQVDRAGEQYF. For the CDR3, the DNA is TGTGCCAGCAGCCAAGTGGACAGGGCGGGGGAGCAGTACTTC.

This chain connects TRBV3-1 (or the pseudogene TRBV3-2) to TRBJ1-2, with D uncertain. Germline values: CDR1 LGHDT, CDR2 YNNKEL (reference sequence). The length of the CDR3 is 13 residues. V dropped 0 bases and J dropped 8 bases, with 10 bases sitting between them. CDR3 nucleotide sequence: TGTGCCAGCAGCCAAGAACGAGGTTTAGGCTACACCTTC. It translates to CASSQERGLGYTF.